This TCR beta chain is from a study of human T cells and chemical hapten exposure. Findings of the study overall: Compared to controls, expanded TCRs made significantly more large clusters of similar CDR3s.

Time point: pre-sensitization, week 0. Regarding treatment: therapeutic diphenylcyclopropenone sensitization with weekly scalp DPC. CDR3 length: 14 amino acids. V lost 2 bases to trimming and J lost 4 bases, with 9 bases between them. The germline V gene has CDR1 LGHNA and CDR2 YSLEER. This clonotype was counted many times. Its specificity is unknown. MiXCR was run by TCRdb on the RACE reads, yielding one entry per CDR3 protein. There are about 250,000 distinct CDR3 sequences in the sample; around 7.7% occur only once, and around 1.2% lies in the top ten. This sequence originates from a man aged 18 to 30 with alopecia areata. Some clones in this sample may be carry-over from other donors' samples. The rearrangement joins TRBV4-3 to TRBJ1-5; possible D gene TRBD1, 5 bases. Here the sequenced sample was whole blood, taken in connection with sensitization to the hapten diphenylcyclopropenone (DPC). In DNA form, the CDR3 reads TGCGCCAGCAGCCAAAAGGAGGGGAATCAGCCCCAGCATTTT. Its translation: CASSQKEGNQPQHF.